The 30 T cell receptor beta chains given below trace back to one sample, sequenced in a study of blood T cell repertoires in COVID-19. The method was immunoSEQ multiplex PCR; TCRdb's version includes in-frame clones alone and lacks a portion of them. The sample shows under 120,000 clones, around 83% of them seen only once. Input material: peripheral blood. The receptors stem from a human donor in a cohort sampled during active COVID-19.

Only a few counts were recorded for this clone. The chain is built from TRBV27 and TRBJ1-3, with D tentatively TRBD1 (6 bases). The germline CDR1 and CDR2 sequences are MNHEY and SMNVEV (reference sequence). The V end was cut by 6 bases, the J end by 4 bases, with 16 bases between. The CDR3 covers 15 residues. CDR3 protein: CASRSGQFTGNTIYF. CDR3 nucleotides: TGTGCCAGCAGATCTGGACAGTTTACCGGAAACACCATATATTTT.

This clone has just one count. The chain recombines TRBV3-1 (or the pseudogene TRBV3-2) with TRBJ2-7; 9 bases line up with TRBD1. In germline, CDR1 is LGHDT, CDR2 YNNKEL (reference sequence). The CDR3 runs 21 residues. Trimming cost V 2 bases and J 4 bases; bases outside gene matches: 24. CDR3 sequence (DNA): TGTGCCAGCAGCCAAATTTCTGGCACAGGGGGCCTGGGCGGGGGACGATACGAGCAGTACTTC. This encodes CASSQISGTGGLGGGRYEQYF.

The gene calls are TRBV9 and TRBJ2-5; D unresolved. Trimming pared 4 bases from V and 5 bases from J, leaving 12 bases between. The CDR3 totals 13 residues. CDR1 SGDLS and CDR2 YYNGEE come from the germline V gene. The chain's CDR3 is CASSTRPGETQYF. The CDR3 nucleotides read TGTGCCAGCAGCACCAGACCCGGGGAGACCCAGTACTTC.

The DNA of the CDR3 is TGTGCCAGCAGTCCCCCCATGCGCGAGCAGTACTTC. Amino acids: CASSPPMREQYF. This chain connects TRBV6-5 to TRBJ2-7; D unclear. Germline CDR1 reads MNHEY; CDR2 reads SVGAGI. V shed 5 bases and J shed 6 bases, with 11 bases lying between them. The CDR3 extends over 12 amino acids.

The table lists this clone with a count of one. The CDR3 region has the DNA TGTGCCAGCGGCACACTCCCTTTGAGACAGGGCAACTATGGCTACACCTTC. Its translation is CASGTLPLRQGNYGYTF. The chain couples TRBV27 to TRBJ1-2, with TRBD1 identical over 7 bases. The CDR3 extends over 17 amino acids. V shed 8 bases and J 2 bases; nucleotides not matched to a gene: 17. CDR1 is MNHEY, CDR2 SMNVEV, per germline (reference sequence).

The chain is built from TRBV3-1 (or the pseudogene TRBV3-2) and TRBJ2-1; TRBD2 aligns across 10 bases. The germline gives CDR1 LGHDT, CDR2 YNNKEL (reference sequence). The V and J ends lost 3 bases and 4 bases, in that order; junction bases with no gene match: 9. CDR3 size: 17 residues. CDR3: CASSHEPAGGQYNEQFF. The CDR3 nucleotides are TGTGCCAGCAGCCATGAGCCAGCGGGGGGGCAGTACAATGAGCAGTTCTTC.

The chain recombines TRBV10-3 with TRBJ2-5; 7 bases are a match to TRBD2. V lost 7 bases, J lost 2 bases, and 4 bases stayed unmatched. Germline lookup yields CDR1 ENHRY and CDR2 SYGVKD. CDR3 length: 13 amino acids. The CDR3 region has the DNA TGTGCCATCAAGGAAGCGGGGCAAGAGACCCAGTACTTC. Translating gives CAIKEAGQETQYF.

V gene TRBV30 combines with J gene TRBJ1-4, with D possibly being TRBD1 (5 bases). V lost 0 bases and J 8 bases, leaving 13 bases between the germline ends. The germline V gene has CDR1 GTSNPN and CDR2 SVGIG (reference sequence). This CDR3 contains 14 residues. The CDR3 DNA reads TGTGCCTGGAGTGTGGTACAGGTCATAGAAAAACTGTTTTTT. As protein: CAWSVVQVIEKLFF. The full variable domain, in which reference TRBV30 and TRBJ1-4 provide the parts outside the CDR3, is SQTIHQWPATLVQPVGSPLSLECTVEGTSNPNLYWYRQAAGRGLQLLFYSVGIGQISSEVPQNLSASRPQDRQFILSSKKLLLSDSGFYLCAWSVVQVIEKLFFGSGTQLSVL.

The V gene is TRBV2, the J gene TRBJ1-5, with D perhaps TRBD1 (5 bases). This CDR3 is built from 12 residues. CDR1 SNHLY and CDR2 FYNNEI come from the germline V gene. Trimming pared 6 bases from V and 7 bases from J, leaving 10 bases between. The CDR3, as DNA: TGTGCCAGCAGCCTGACAGCCCAGCCCCAGCATTTT. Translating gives CASSLTAQPQHF.

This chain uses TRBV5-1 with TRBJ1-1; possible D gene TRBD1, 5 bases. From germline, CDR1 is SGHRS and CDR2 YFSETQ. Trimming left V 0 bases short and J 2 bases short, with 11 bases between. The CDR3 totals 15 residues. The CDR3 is CASSLAGAGNTEAFF. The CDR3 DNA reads TGCGCCAGCAGCTTGGCTGGGGCGGGAAACACTGAAGCTTTCTTT.

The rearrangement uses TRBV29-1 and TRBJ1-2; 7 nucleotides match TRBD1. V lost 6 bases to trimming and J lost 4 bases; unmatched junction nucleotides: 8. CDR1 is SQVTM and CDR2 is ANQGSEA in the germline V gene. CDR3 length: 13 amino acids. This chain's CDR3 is CSVTTNRGYGYTF. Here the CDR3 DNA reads TGCAGCGTGACGACTAACAGGGGCTATGGCTACACCTTC. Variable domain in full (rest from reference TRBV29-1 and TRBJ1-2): SAVISQKPSRDICQRGTSLTIQCQVDSQVTMMFWYRQQPGQSLTLIATANQGSEATYESGFVIDKFPISRPNLTFSTLTVSNMSPEDSSIYLCSVTTNRGYGYTFGSGTRLTVV.

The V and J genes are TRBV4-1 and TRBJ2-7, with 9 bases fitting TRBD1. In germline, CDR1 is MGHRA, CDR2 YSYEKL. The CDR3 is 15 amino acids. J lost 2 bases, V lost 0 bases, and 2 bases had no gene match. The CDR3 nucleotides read TGCGCCAGCAGCCAAGATAACAGGGGGCCCTACGAGCAGTACTTC. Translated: CASSQDNRGPYEQYF.

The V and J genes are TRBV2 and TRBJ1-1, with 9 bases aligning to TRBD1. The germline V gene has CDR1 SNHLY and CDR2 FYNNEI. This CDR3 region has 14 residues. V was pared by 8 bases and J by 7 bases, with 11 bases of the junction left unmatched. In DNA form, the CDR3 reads TGTGCCAGCGCGGCAACAGGGGGCTTCGGTGAAGCTTTCTTT. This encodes CASAATGGFGEAFF.

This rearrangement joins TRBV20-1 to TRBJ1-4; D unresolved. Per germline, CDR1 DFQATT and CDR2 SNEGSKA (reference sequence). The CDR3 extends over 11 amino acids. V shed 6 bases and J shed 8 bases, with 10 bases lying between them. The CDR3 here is CSARQAEKLFF. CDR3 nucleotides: TGCAGTGCCCGCCAAGCCGAAAAACTGTTTTTT.

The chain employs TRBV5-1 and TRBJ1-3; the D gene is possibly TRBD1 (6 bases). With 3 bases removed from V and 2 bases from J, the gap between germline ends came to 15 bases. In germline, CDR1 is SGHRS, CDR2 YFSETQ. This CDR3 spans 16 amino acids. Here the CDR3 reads CASSWGQIDPGNTIYF. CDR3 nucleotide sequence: TGCGCCAGCAGCTGGGGGCAGATAGACCCTGGAAACACCATATATTTT.

The CDR3 region is CASSINRNTEAFF. Here the CDR3 DNA reads TGTGCCAGTAGTATCAACAGGAACACTGAAGCTTTCTTT. The V gene is TRBV19, the J gene TRBJ1-1; D is unresolved. Trimming took off 3 bases at V and 1 base at J, with 6 bases between the two ends. The CDR3 is made up of 13 amino acids. Germline V gives CDR1 LNHDA, CDR2 SQIVND (reference sequence).

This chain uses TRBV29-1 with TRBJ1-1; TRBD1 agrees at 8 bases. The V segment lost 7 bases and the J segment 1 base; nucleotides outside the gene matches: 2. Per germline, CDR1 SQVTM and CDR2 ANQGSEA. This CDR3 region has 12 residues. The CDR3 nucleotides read TGCAGCGGAACAGGGGGGAACACTGAAGCTTTCTTT. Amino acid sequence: CSGTGGNTEAFF.

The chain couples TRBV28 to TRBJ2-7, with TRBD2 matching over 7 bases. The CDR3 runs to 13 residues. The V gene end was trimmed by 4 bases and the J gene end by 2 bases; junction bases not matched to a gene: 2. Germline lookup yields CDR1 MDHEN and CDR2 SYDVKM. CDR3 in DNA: TGTGCCAGCAGTTGGGGGGGGGCCTACGAGCAGTACTTC. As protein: CASSWGGAYEQYF.

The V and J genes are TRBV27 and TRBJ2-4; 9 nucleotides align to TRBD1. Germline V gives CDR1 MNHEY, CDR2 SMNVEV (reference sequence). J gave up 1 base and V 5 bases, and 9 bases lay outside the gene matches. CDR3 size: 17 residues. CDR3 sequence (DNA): TGTGCCAGCAGTCCCGGGACAGGGAAGGAGGCCAAAAACATTCAGTACTTC. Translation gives CASSPGTGKEAKNIQYF.

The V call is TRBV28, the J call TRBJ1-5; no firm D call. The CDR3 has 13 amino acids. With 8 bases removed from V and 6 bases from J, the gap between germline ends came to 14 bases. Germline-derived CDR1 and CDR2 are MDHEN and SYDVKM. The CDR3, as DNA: TGTGCCAGCCGAGGGAAGACCGTTCAGCCCCAGCATTTT. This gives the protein CASRGKTVQPQHF. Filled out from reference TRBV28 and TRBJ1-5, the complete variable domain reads DVKVTQSSRYLVKRTGEKVFLECVQDMDHENMFWYRQDPGLGLRLIYFSYDVKMKEKGDIPEGYSVSREKKERFSLILESASTNQTSMYLCASRGKTVQPQHFGDGTRLSIL.

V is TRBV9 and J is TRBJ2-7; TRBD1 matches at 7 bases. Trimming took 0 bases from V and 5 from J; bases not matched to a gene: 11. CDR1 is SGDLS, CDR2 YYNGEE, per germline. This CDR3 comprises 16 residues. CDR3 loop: CASSVDRQGPRDEQYF. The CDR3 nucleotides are TGTGCCAGCAGCGTAGATAGACAGGGCCCGAGGGACGAGCAGTACTTC.

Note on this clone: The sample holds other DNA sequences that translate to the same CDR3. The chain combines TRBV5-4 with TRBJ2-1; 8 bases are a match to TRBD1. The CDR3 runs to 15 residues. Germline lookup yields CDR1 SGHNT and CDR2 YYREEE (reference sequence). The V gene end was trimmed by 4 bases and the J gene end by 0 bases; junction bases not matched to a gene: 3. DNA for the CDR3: TGTGCCAGCAGCCTTGGACAGGGCTCCTACAATGAGCAGTTCTTC. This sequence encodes CASSLGQGSYNEQFF.

As DNA, the CDR3 is TGTGCCAGCAGCTGGACAGGGGGCACAGATACGCAGTATTTT. Translation gives CASSWTGGTDTQYF. The chain joins TRBV11-3 to TRBJ2-3; TRBD1 agrees at 9 bases. The ends lost 4 bases at V and 1 base at J; junction bases unmatched: 0. The CDR3 is 14 residues long. Germline V lookup: CDR1 SGHNT, CDR2 YENEEA.

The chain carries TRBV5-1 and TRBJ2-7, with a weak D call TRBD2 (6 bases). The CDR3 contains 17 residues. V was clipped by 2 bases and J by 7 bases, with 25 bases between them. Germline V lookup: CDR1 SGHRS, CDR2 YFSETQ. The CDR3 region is CASSFGRLDLAGGEQYF. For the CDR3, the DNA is TGCGCCAGCAGCTTCGGACGCTTAGACTTAGCTGGGGGGGAGCAGTACTTC. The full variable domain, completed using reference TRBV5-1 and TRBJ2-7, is KAGVTQTPRYLIKTRGQQVTLSCSPISGHRSVSWYQQTPGQGLQFLFEYFSETQRNKGNFPGRFSGRQFSNSRSEMNVSTLELGDSALYLCASSFGRLDLAGGEQYFGPGTRLTVT.

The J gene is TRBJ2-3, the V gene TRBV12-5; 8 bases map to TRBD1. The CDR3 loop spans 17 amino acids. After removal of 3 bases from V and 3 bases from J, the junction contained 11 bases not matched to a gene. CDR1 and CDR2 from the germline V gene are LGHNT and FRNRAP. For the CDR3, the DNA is TGTGCTAGTGGTTTCCCCCCCCAGGGGGCGGGAACAGATACGCAGTATTTT. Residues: CASGFPPQGAGTDTQYF.

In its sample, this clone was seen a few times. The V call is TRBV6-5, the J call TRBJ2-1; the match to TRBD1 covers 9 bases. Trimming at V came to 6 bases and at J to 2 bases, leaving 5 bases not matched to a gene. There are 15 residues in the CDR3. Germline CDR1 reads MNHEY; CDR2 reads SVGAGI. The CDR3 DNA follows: TGTGCCAGCAGCTCCCGACAGGGGGCCTACAATGAGCAGTTCTTC. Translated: CASSSRQGAYNEQFF.

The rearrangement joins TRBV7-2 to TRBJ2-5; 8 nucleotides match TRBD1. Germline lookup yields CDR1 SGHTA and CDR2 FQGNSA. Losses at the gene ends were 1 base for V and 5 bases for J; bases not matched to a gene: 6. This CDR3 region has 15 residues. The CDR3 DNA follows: TGTGCCAGCAGCTTAGGAGGACAGGGATGGGAGACCCAGTACTTC. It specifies CASSLGGQGWETQYF.

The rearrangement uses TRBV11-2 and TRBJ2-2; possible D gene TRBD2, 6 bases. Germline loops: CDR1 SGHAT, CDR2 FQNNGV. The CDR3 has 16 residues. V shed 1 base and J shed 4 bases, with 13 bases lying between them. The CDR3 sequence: CASSLVGTAGTGELFF. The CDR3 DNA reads TGTGCCAGCAGCTTAGTCGGGACTGCTGGCACCGGGGAGCTGTTTTTT.

The DNA of the CDR3 is TGTGCCAGCAGCCAAGACGGGGGGCTCTATGGCTACACCTTC. Translating it yields CASSQDGGLYGYTF. The rearrangement joins TRBV3-1 (or the pseudogene TRBV3-2) to TRBJ1-2, with D tentatively TRBD1 (6 bases). Trimming left V 0 bases short and J 4 bases short, with 9 bases between. The V gene's germline CDR1 is LGHDT and CDR2 YNNKEL (reference sequence). The CDR3 extends over 14 amino acids.

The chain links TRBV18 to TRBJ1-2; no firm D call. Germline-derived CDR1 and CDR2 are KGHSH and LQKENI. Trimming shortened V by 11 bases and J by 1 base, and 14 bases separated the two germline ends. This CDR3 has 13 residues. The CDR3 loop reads CAGQDGVNYGYTF. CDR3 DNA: TGTGCCGGCCAAGACGGGGTTAACTATGGCTACACCTTC.